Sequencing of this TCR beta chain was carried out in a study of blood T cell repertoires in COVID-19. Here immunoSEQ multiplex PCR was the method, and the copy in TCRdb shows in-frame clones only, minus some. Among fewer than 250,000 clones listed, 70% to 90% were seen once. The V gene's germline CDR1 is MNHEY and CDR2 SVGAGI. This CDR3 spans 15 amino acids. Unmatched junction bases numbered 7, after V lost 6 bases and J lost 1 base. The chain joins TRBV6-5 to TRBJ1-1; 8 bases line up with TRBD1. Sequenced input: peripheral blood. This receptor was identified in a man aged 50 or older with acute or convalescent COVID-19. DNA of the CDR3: TGTGCCAGCAGCCCAGCCGGGACAGGGAACACTGAAGCTTTCTTT. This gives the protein CASSPAGTGNTEAFF.